A single sample is the source of the 21 T cell receptor beta chains below, sequenced in a study of T cell responses to AZD1222 COVID-19 vaccine. Generated by immunoSEQ multiplex PCR, the TCRdb table keeps only in-frame clones and is missing some. Altogether under 150,000 clones are present, about nine tenths being singletons, with the ten largest covering 2% to 3%. Specimen: peripheral blood, collected 28 days after the second AZD1222 dose. These receptors all come from an adult who received the AZD1222 COVID-19 vaccine.

Only one count was recorded for this clone. V is TRBV9 and J is TRBJ2-1, with D tentatively TRBD2 (5 bases). Per the germline V gene, CDR1 is SGDLS and CDR2 is YYNGEE. The CDR3 spans 15 residues. V lost 2 bases to trimming and J lost 0 bases, with 9 bases between them. The CDR3 sequence: CASSVGLRSYNEQFF. CDR3 bases: TGTGCCAGCAGCGTCGGACTCCGCTCCTACAATGAGCAGTTCTTC.

The rearrangement joins TRBV30 to TRBJ1-2, with 7 bases identical to TRBD1. This CDR3 has 13 amino acids. Germline lookup yields CDR1 GTSNPN and CDR2 SVGIG (reference sequence). Trimming at V came to 0 bases and at J to 5 bases, leaving 3 bases not matched to a gene. CDR3: CAWSVNRGYGYTF. The CDR3 DNA reads TGTGCCTGGAGTGTAAACAGGGGTTATGGCTACACCTTC.

The chain joins TRBV7-8 to TRBJ2-2, with a tentative D call TRBD1 (5 bases). CDR1 is SGHVS and CDR2 is FQNEAQ in the germline V gene. V was trimmed by 5 bases and J by 1 base, leaving 8 bases between them. This CDR3 has 14 amino acids. In nucleotides, the CDR3 is TGTGCCAGCAGCGTTCAGGGGAACACCGGGGAGCTGTTTTTT. It yields the protein CASSVQGNTGELFF.

The chain has TRBV5-1 and TRBJ2-1; a weak D match, TRBD2 (6 bases). The CDR3 runs to 16 residues. V gave up 2 bases and J gave up 1 base, with 13 bases separating them. CDR1 is SGHRS, CDR2 YFSETQ, per germline. CDR3 DNA sequence: TGCGCCAGCAGCTTCGATCCGGGGGTATCCTACAATGAGCAGTTCTTC. Translating it yields CASSFDPGVSYNEQFF.

This clone was recorded once. CDR3 loop: CATRKGDRGEQYF. In DNA, the CDR3 is TGTGCCACCCGTAAAGGGGACCGGGGGGAGCAGTACTTC. V gene TRBV7-2 combines with J gene TRBJ2-7, with D perhaps TRBD2 (6 bases). The CDR3 length is 13 residues. Germline V gene lookup returns CDR1 SGHTA and CDR2 FQGNSA. V was cut by 10 bases and J by 7 bases, with 20 bases left in between. The variable domain in full, with the rest retrieved from reference TRBV7-2 and TRBJ2-7, is GAGVSQSPSNKVTEKGKDVELRCDPISGHTALYWYRQSLGQGLEFLIYFQGNSAPDKSGLPSDRFSAERTGGSVSTLTIQRTQQEDSAVYLCATRKGDRGEQYFGPGTRLTVT.

In this sample, this clone turned up once. V usage is TRBV9 and J usage is TRBJ1-1; D not resolved. Germline loops: CDR1 SGDLS, CDR2 YYNGEE. The CDR3 is 14 amino acids. The V end lost 0 bases, the J end lost 5 bases, and 11 bases lay between the germline ends. The CDR3 region is CASSVALGRTEAFF. CDR3 coding DNA: TGTGCCAGCAGCGTAGCATTAGGGAGAACTGAAGCTTTCTTT. The variable domain in full, completed from reference TRBV9 and TRBJ1-1, reads DSGVTQTPKHLITATGQRVTLRCSPRSGDLSVYWYQQSLDQGLQFLIQYYNGEERAKGNILERFSAQQFPDLHSELNLSSLELGDSALYFCASSVALGRTEAFFGQGTRLTVV.

The chain links TRBV6-2 or TRBV6-3 to TRBJ2-3; D not resolved. V was clipped by 5 bases and J by 6 bases, with 9 bases between them. CDR3 length: 12 residues. Germline V gene sequence: CDR1 MNHEY, CDR2 SVGEGT. This chain's CDR3 is CASSPGIDTQYF. Here the CDR3 DNA reads TGTGCCAGCAGTCCCGGAATCGATACGCAGTATTTT.

V usage is TRBV4-2 and J usage is TRBJ1-4; the D is unclear. The germline V and J ends were trimmed by 4 bases and 8 bases, with 11 bases remaining between them. The CDR3 runs 13 residues. Per germline, CDR1 LGHNA and CDR2 YNFKEQ. CDR3 sequence: CASSPPGDEKLFF. The CDR3 DNA reads TGTGCCAGCAGCCCCCCCGGCGACGAAAAACTGTTTTTT.

J is TRBJ1-4 and V is TRBV7-8; D possibly corresponds to TRBD1 (5 bases). The germline CDR1 and CDR2 sequences are SGHVS and FQNEAQ. There are 16 residues in the CDR3. Trimming cost V 3 bases and J 4 bases, with 15 bases left between them. The CDR3 DNA reads TGTGCCAGCAGCTTTGGGGCGGGGCAGCGTAATGAAAAACTGTTTTTT. The encoded protein is CASSFGAGQRNEKLFF.

This clone has a single count. The gene calls are TRBV19 and TRBJ1-5; 10 bases line up with TRBD1. Trimming removed 8 bases from V and 5 bases from J; junction bases left unmatched: 6. The V gene's germline CDR1 is LNHDA and CDR2 SQIVND (reference sequence). This CDR3 has 14 residues. CDR3 in DNA: TGTGCCAGTGGCGGGGGACAGGGGTATCAGCCCCAGCATTTT. This translates into CASGGGQGYQPQHF.

CDR3 coding DNA: TGCGCCAGCAGCTTGACAGGGGCGGACACTGAAGCTTTCTTT. It yields the protein CASSLTGADTEAFF. The chain combines TRBV5-1 with TRBJ1-1; 7 nucleotides line up with TRBD1. This CDR3 comprises 14 residues. The ends lost 1 base at V and 3 bases at J; junction bases unmatched: 3. Germline values: CDR1 SGHRS, CDR2 YFSETQ.

V is TRBV19 and J is TRBJ2-2; 16 bases map to TRBD2. Germline CDR1 LNHDA, CDR2 SQIVND (reference sequence). The CDR3 is made up of 18 amino acids. Trimming cost V 4 bases and J 0 bases; bases outside gene matches: 2. The CDR3 region is CASSTGLAGGSNTGELFF. CDR3 in DNA: TGTGCCAGTAGTACGGGACTAGCGGGGGGGTCGAACACCGGGGAGCTGTTTTTT.

This rearrangement joins TRBV7-2 to TRBJ1-3; D ambiguous. This CDR3 spans 15 amino acids. In germline, CDR1 is SGHTA, CDR2 FQGNSA. Between the trimmed V and J ends, which lost 2 bases and 0 bases, there was a span of 8 bases. The CDR3 sequence is CASSLSWDSGNTIYF. Here the CDR3 DNA reads TGTGCCAGCAGCTTAAGTTGGGACTCTGGAAACACCATATATTTT.

V gene TRBV5-4 combines with J gene TRBJ2-1; 16 nucleotides match TRBD2. V lost 3 bases and J lost 2; bases outside the gene matches: 2. Germline CDR1 is SGHNT and CDR2 is YYREEE (reference sequence). This CDR3 region has 17 residues. The CDR3 is CASSSGLAGGTYNEQFF. For the CDR3, the DNA is TGTGCCAGCAGCTCGGGACTAGCGGGGGGGACCTACAATGAGCAGTTCTTC.

This rearrangement joins TRBV7-2 to TRBJ1-1; D uncertain. V gave up 11 bases and J gave up 0 bases, with 13 bases separating them. Germline values: CDR1 SGHTA, CDR2 FQGNSA. The CDR3 is 13 amino acids. CDR3 loop: CASKKNMNTEAFF. DNA for the CDR3: TGTGCCTCTAAGAAAAATATGAACACTGAAGCTTTCTTT.

The chain recombines TRBV7-2 with TRBJ1-6; no firm D call. Trimming pared 2 bases from V and 7 bases from J, leaving 9 bases between. This CDR3 is built from 14 residues. Germline assignment: CDR1 SGHTA and CDR2 FQGNSA. The CDR3 spells CASSLSGGNSPLHF. The CDR3 coding sequence is TGTGCCAGCAGCTTATCGGGTGGGAATTCACCCCTCCACTTT.

The chain carries TRBV4-3 and TRBJ2-3, with TRBD2 as a possible D gene (6 bases). Germline V gives CDR1 LGHNA, CDR2 YSLEER. The CDR3 has 13 amino acids. With 0 bases removed from V and 10 bases from J, the gap between germline ends came to 11 bases. This CDR3 reads CASSQDPPGAQYF. CDR3 nucleotides: TGCGCCAGCAGCCAAGATCCGCCGGGGGCGCAGTATTTT.

CDR3 sequence (DNA): TGTGCCAGCAGTCTTGACAGGTTGTTGAGTCACACTGAAGCTTTCTTT. Encoded protein: CASSLDRLLSHTEAFF. The J gene is TRBJ1-1, the V gene TRBV2; possible D gene TRBD1, 6 bases. The CDR3 is 16 residues long. V lost 5 bases, J lost 3 bases, and 19 bases lay in between. CDR1 SNHLY and CDR2 FYNNEI come from the germline V gene.

V is TRBV4-2 and J is TRBJ1-1; no firm D call. The CDR3 runs to 12 residues. From germline, CDR1 is LGHNA and CDR2 YNFKEQ. With 1 base removed from V and 3 bases from J, the gap between germline ends came to 3 bases. This CDR3 reads CASSQVDTEAFF. The DNA for the CDR3 is TGTGCCAGCAGCCAAGTAGACACTGAAGCTTTCTTT.

This chain joins TRBV5-1 and TRBJ2-5; TRBD2 matches 9 bases. V was clipped by 1 base and J by 2 bases; unmatched bases: 6. The CDR3 has 16 amino acids. From germline, CDR1 is SGHRS and CDR2 YFSETQ. As DNA, the CDR3 is TGCGCCAGCAGCTTGCTACCTAGCGGGGCACAAGAGACCCAGTACTTC. Its protein product is CASSLLPSGAQETQYF. Drawing the rest from reference TRBV5-1 and TRBJ2-5, the complete variable domain is KAGVTQTPRYLIKTRGQQVTLSCSPISGHRSVSWYQQTPGQGLQFLFEYFSETQRNKGNFPGRFSGRQFSNSRSEMNVSTLELGDSALYLCASSLLPSGAQETQYFGPGTRLLVL.

The chain employs TRBV6-5 and TRBJ2-7; 7 bases align to TRBD1. V shed 10 bases, J shed 5 bases, and the junction held 14 bases outside the gene matches. From germline, CDR1 is MNHEY and CDR2 SVGAGI. The CDR3 totals 14 residues. CDR3 region: CATLTGIGLNEQYF. The CDR3 DNA reads as TGTGCCACCCTGACAGGGATAGGCCTCAACGAGCAGTACTTC.